A selection of T cell receptor beta chains follows, all from one sample in a study of blood T cells in healthy people across ages. One entry per CDR3 protein, called by TCRdb with MiXCR from the 5' RACE reads. The table has roughly 700,000 distinct CDR3 sequences, roughly 50% seen once. The sequenced sample consisted of blood. Receptor source: a woman aged 55-70 years in good health. CDR3s include the opening cysteine and the closing phenylalanine or tryptophan. D genes are given only for firm matches. Size is omitted from some rows. Given values are once, few, many or a class for expanded clones.

cdr3_aa cdr3_nt j_call clone_size v_call d_call
CSAPPPGQGGSYEQYF TGCAGTGCTCCTCCACCGGGACAGGGAGGGAGCTACGAGCAGTACTTC TRBJ2-7 NA TRBV20-1 TRBD1
CASSLTGGTSGNNEQFF TGTGCCAGCAGTTTGACAGGGGGGACTAGCGGGAACAATGAGCAGTTCTTC TRBJ2-1 NA TRBV27 TRBD2
CATSQGGDSYEQYF TGTGCCACCTCACAGGGGGGCGACTCCTACGAGCAGTACTTC TRBJ2-7 NA TRBV15 TRBD1
CASSYRTTSYEQYF TGTGCCAGCAGTTACCGAACAACCAGCTACGAGCAGTACTTC TRBJ2-7 few TRBV6-6 NA
CASSIGGTSYEQFF TGTGCCAGTAGTATAGGGGGGACTAGCTATGAGCAGTTCTTC TRBJ2-1 NA TRBV19 TRBD2
CASSLSDILNTEAFF TGTGCCAGCAGCTTATCGGACATATTGAACACTGAAGCTTTCTTT TRBJ1-1 few TRBV7-9 NA
CSGTVFNTEAFF TGCAGCGGGACAGTTTTTAACACTGAAGCTTTCTTT TRBJ1-1 NA TRBV29-1 NA
CASSLGGGGMDEQFF TGTGCTAGCAGCTTAGGGGGTGGTGGGATGGATGAGCAGTTCTTC TRBJ2-1 NA TRBV5-6 NA
CASSFSWGRAGQETQYF TGTGCCAGCAGCTTTAGTTGGGGGAGGGCGGGGCAAGAGACCCAGTACTTC TRBJ2-5 NA TRBV7-2 TRBD2
CASSYYRELAGANVLTF TGTGCCAGCAGTTACTACAGGGAGCTGGCTGGGGCCAACGTCCTGACTTTC TRBJ2-6 NA TRBV6-2/TRBV6-3 NA
CASSLAGIYEQYF TGTGCCAGCAGCTTAGCGGGTATATACGAGCAGTACTTC TRBJ2-7 many TRBV7-2 NA
CASSLTGTRIQETQYF TGCGCCAGCAGCTTAACCGGGACGAGAATTCAAGAGACCCAGTACTTC TRBJ2-5 few TRBV5-1 NA
CASSRTGTPADEQFF TGTGCCAGCAGCCGAACCGGGACCCCGGCTGATGAGCAGTTCTTC TRBJ2-1 NA TRBV9 NA
CASSLRSFLEQTRRDGYTF TGTGCCAGCAGCTTAAGGAGTTTTTTAGAGCAGACTCGGCGGGATGGCTACACCTTC TRBJ1-2 NA TRBV7-3 NA
CSAPRGVRFTDTQYF TGCAGCGCTCCCCGCGGAGTCAGATTCACAGATACGCAGTATTTT TRBJ2-3 NA TRBV29-1 NA
CASSSGPETQYF TGCGCCAGCAGCTCGGGACCGGAGACCCAGTACTTC TRBJ2-5 NA TRBV5-1 NA
CAWSKGVEETQYF TGTGCCTGGAGTAAAGGTGTGGAAGAGACCCAGTACTTC TRBJ2-5 NA TRBV30 NA
CAIGDEPGGYGYTF TGTGCCATCGGGGACGAACCCGGAGGCTATGGCTACACCTTC TRBJ1-2 NA TRBV10-3 NA
CASSLDTSRPTDTQYF TGCGCCAGCAGCTTGGATACGTCAAGACCAACAGATACGCAGTATTTT TRBJ2-3 NA TRBV5-1 NA
CASRQLVNTEAFF TGTGCCAGTCGACAGCTTGTGAACACTGAAGCTTTCTTT TRBJ1-1 NA TRBV6-6 NA
CATSAGFGYEQYF TGTGCCACCAGCGCCGGCTTCGGATACGAGCAGTACTTC TRBJ2-7 NA TRBV15 NA
CAGSEATSGANEQFF TGTGCCGGCAGTGAAGCTACTTCGGGAGCAAATGAGCAGTTCTTC TRBJ2-1 NA TRBV6-1 NA
CASSRGPPWSYEQYF TGTGCTAGCAGCCGGGGTCCCCCCTGGTCCTACGAGCAGTACTTC TRBJ2-7 few TRBV7-7 NA
CSARAGTNYNEQFF TGCAGTGCTAGAGCCGGGACTAACTACAATGAGCAGTTCTTC TRBJ2-1 NA TRBV20-1 TRBD2
CASSPNSSPLHF TGCGCCAGCAGCCCGAATAGTTCACCCCTCCACTTT TRBJ1-6 NA TRBV5-1 NA
CASSEAGVVDTQYF TGTGCCAGCAGTGAAGCGGGAGTAGTAGATACGCAGTATTTT TRBJ2-3 once TRBV2 NA
CASSQEQGKTQYF TGTGCCAGCAGCCAAGAGCAAGGGAAGACCCAGTACTTC TRBJ2-5 NA TRBV3-1 NA
CASSFLGGQGDTEAFF TGTGCCAGCAGTTTCCTCGGGGGACAGGGGGACACTGAAGCTTTCTTT TRBJ1-1 once TRBV27 TRBD1
CASSLTGGTVYGYTF TGTGCCAGCAGCTTAACGGGCGGGACAGTTTATGGCTACACCTTC TRBJ1-2 NA TRBV7-3 TRBD1
CASSRQGRGYEQYF TGTGCCAGCAGCCGACAGGGTAGGGGCTACGAGCAGTACTTC TRBJ2-7 NA TRBV7-8 TRBD1
CSARVQAGGSGEQYF TGCAGTGCTAGAGTTCAAGCGGGAGGTTCAGGGGAGCAGTACTTC TRBJ2-5 many TRBV20-1 TRBD2
CASSQEISYEQYF TGTGCCAGCTCACAGGAGATCTCCTACGAGCAGTACTTC TRBJ2-7 few TRBV18 NA
CAWSRGGSSNEQYF TGTGCCTGGAGTAGGGGCGGGAGCTCGAACGAGCAGTACTTC TRBJ2-7 NA TRBV30 TRBD2
CSGLLWGGTEAFF TGCAGCGGCCTTCTTTGGGGGGGGACTGAAGCTTTCTTT TRBJ1-1 NA TRBV29-1 NA
CSASGDNSYEQYF TGCAGTGCTAGCGGGGACAACTCCTACGAGCAGTACTTC TRBJ2-7 once TRBV20-1 NA
CSARPTGGPYEQYF TGCAGTGCTAGACCGACAGGGGGCCCCTACGAGCAGTACTTC TRBJ2-7 few TRBV20-1 TRBD1
CSGSGNQETQYF TGCAGCGGGAGCGGGAACCAAGAGACCCAGTACTTC TRBJ2-5 NA TRBV29-1 TRBD2
CASSLAWVTGELFF TGTGCCAGCAGCTTAGCGTGGGTCACCGGGGAGCTGTTTTTT TRBJ2-2 NA TRBV7-2 NA
CSASPGRVGNEQFF TGCAGTGCCTCCCCGGGGCGGGTGGGCAATGAGCAGTTCTTC TRBJ2-1 NA TRBV20-1 NA
CATSDSDRPGETQYF TGTGCCACCAGTGATTCCGACCGACCGGGGGAGACCCAGTACTTC TRBJ2-5 NA TRBV24-1 NA
CSVEEKGHTF TGCAGCGTTGAAGAAAAGGGCCACACCTTC TRBJ1-2 NA TRBV29-1 NA
CASSLAKPYEQYF TGTGCCAGCAGCTTAGCGAAGCCCTACGAGCAGTACTTC TRBJ2-7 few TRBV7-2 NA
CASSLKLDSEYEQYF TGTGCCAGCAGCTTAAAATTGGACAGCGAGTACGAGCAGTACTTC TRBJ2-7 many TRBV7-2 NA
CASSPWDRPYEQYF TGTGCCAGCTCACCCTGGGACAGGCCCTACGAGCAGTACTTC TRBJ2-7 NA TRBV18 TRBD1
CASRAAGAYEQYF TGCGCCAGCAGAGCCGCGGGTGCCTACGAGCAGTACTTC TRBJ2-7 NA TRBV5-1 NA
CVDGQYMSTEAFF TGTGTGGACGGGCAATACATGAGCACTGAAGCTTTCTTT TRBJ1-1 NA TRBV7-9 NA
CASSLGGDIQETQYF TGTGCCAGCAGCTTAGGGGGGGACATCCAAGAGACCCAGTACTTC TRBJ2-5 few TRBV7-9 NA
CASSLAGPYEQYF TGTGCCAGCAGTTTGGCGGGCCCCTACGAGCAGTACTTC TRBJ2-7 many TRBV27 NA